Presented here are 8 T cell receptor beta chains from one specimen sequenced in a study of response to subunit inactivated influenza vaccine. MiXCR was run by TCRdb on the RT-PCR reads, yielding one entry per CDR3 protein. The table lists 500,000 to 550,000 distinct CDR3 sequences, approximately 7.1% of them singletons. The sequencing used PBMCs from blood, collected around 25 months after vaccination. The receptors originated from a man between 45 and 75 years old who received an inactivated influenza vaccine.

The CDR3 bases are TGTGCCAGCAGTAGTCAACGGCGGGAGAGAGAGACCCAGTACTTC. Translation gives CASSSQRRERETQYF. V usage is TRBV6-1 and J usage is TRBJ2-5, with TRBD2 identical over 7 bases. The germline V gene encodes CDR1 MNHNS and CDR2 SASEGT. CDR3 length: 15 amino acids. Unmatched junction bases numbered 10, after V lost 5 bases and J lost 4 bases.

This clonotype has at least ten counts. The chain combines TRBV5-1 with TRBJ1-6; a possible D gene is TRBD1 (5 bases). The germline gives CDR1 SGHRS, CDR2 YFSETQ. The CDR3 spans 14 residues. V lost 2 bases to trimming and J lost 5 bases, with 8 bases between them. DNA of the CDR3: TGCGCCAGCAGCTTCGACAGAAATAATTCACCCCTCCACTTT. This encodes CASSFDRNNSPLHF.

This clonotype was seen more than once but under ten times. V usage is TRBV5-1 and J usage is TRBJ1-4, with D possibly TRBD1 on 5 matching bases. There are 14 residues in the CDR3. V dropped 3 bases and J dropped 7 bases, with 13 bases sitting between them. Germline CDR1 and CDR2: SGHRS and YFSETQ. The chain's CDR3 is CASSWGTGGEKLFF. The CDR3 DNA follows: TGCGCCAGCAGCTGGGGGACGGGTGGTGAAAAACTGTTTTTT.

The J gene is TRBJ1-1, the V gene TRBV20-1, with a weak D call TRBD1 (6 bases). The germline V and J ends were trimmed by 5 bases and 5 bases, with 9 bases remaining between them. CDR3 size: 11 residues. CDR1 and CDR2 from the germline V gene are DFQATT and SNEGSKA (reference sequence). CDR3 loop: CSASGQTEAFF. The CDR3 bases are TGCAGTGCTTCTGGACAGACTGAAGCTTTCTTT.

In its sample, this clonotype was seen many times. The rearrangement uses TRBV12-3 or TRBV12-4 and TRBJ2-5; D gene uncertain. V was cut by 3 bases and J by 4 bases, with 12 bases left in between. CDR3 length: 14 residues. CDR3 sequence: CASSFQSGPETQYF. DNA for the CDR3: TGTGCCAGCAGTTTTCAATCCGGCCCAGAGACCCAGTACTTC.

This clonotype was seen many times. V gene TRBV7-2 combines with J gene TRBJ2-1, with TRBD2 matching over 10 bases. Germline CDR1 is SGHTA and CDR2 is FQGNSA. V was pared by 4 bases and J by 0 bases, with 6 bases of the junction left unmatched. This CDR3 region has 17 residues. CDR3 in amino acids: CASSSQPSGSSYNEQFF. CDR3 coding DNA: TGTGCCAGCAGCTCACAGCCTAGCGGGAGCTCCTACAATGAGCAGTTCTTC.

This clonotype came up many times. The chain uses TRBV29-1 and TRBJ1-1, with D unresolved. Germline-derived CDR1 and CDR2 are SQVTM and ANQGSEA. This CDR3 spans 15 amino acids. The ends were cut back, 0 bases at V and 4 bases at J, with 15 bases in the middle. The CDR3 loop reads CSVEDRSGSGTEAFF. The CDR3 nucleotides are TGCAGCGTTGAAGATCGGTCGGGGTCGGGCACTGAAGCTTTCTTT.

V is TRBV12-3 or TRBV12-4 and J is TRBJ2-7; 7 bases match TRBD2. This CDR3 comprises 16 residues. Trimming removed 6 bases from V and 1 base from J; junction bases left unmatched: 12. In DNA, the CDR3 is TGTGCCAGCAGACCTAGGAGGGCTAGCGGTTCCTACGAGCAGTACTTC. Amino acid sequence: CASRPRRASGSYEQYF.